One and the same sample provided the 29 T cell receptor beta chains below, sequenced in a study of T cell responses to AZD1222 COVID-19 vaccine. Method: immunoSEQ multiplex PCR; TCRdb's copy keeps in-frame clones and lacks some. The sample holds over 120,000 clones, more than 85% seen once. Here the sequenced sample was peripheral blood, taken on day 0 of AZD1222 vaccination. All receptors derive from an adult in good health.

This clone occurred once. CDR3 sequence reads: CASTLAGGDTQYF. The CDR3, as DNA: TGTGCCAGCACCCTAGCGGGGGGGGATACGCAGTATTTT. The rearrangement uses TRBV6-5 and TRBJ2-3, with 12 bases matching TRBD2. The CDR3 has 13 amino acids. The V segment lost 7 bases and the J segment 6 bases; nucleotides outside the gene matches: 2. Per germline, CDR1 MNHEY and CDR2 SVGAGI.

In this sample, this clone turned up once. The V call is TRBV5-5, the J call TRBJ1-1, with D maybe TRBD1 (5 bases). Germline V gives CDR1 SGHKS, CDR2 YYEKEE (reference sequence). The CDR3 sequence is 13 residues long. Trimming took off 1 base at V and 4 bases at J, with 8 bases between the two ends. CDR3 DNA sequence: TGTGCCAGCAGCTTGTGGGGACGCACTGAAGCTTTCTTT. It is translated as CASSLWGRTEAFF.

This sequence joins TRBV2 and TRBJ1-2, with TRBD1 matching 8 bases. Germline V gene data show CDR1 as SNHLY and CDR2 as FYNNEI. The CDR3 is made up of 13 amino acids. The V segment lost 8 bases and the J segment 8 bases; nucleotides outside the gene matches: 10. For the CDR3, the DNA is TGTGCCAGCGGGAGACAGGGGCCGAGGGGCTACACCTTC. Translation: CASGRQGPRGYTF. The full variable domain, its missing parts supplied by reference TRBV2 and TRBJ1-2, is EPEVTQTPSHQVTQMGQEVILRCVPISNHLYFYWYRQILGQKVEFLVSFYNNEISEKSEIFDDQFSVERPDGSNFTLKIRSTKLEDSAMYFCASGRQGPRGYTFGSGTRLTVV.

This CDR3 is CASSFGWILGGYTF. Written as DNA, the CDR3 is TGTGCCAGTAGTTTTGGGTGGATCTTGGGAGGCTACACCTTC. V gene TRBV19 combines with J gene TRBJ1-2; D uncertain. This CDR3 comprises 14 residues. The ends were cut back, 5 bases at V and 8 bases at J, with 18 bases in the middle. Germline V gene sequence: CDR1 LNHDA, CDR2 SQIVND (reference sequence).

This sequence joins TRBV12-3 or TRBV12-4 and TRBJ1-1, with D uncertain. This CDR3 is 11 amino acids long. With 6 bases removed from V and 8 bases from J, the gap between germline ends came to 10 bases. Here the CDR3 reads CASSIRPEAFF. The CDR3 DNA reads as TGTGCCAGCAGCATAAGACCCGAAGCTTTCTTT.

The CDR3 protein is CASSLGGDQPQHF. The DNA for the CDR3 is TGTGCCAGCAGCTTAGGGGGGGATCAGCCCCAGCATTTT. V gene TRBV7-9 combines with J gene TRBJ1-5, with TRBD1 as a possible D gene (5 bases). The CDR3 is made up of 13 amino acids. V was cut by 1 base and J by 5 bases, with 6 bases left in between. The germline V gene encodes CDR1 SEHNR and CDR2 FQNEAQ (reference sequence).

V is TRBV7-2 and J is TRBJ1-4; D is possibly TRBD1 (5 bases). Germline V gene sequence: CDR1 SGHTA, CDR2 FQGNSA. V lost 3 bases, J lost 5 bases, and 13 bases lay in between. The CDR3 has 15 residues. CDR3 sequence: CASSFPIGGNEKLFF. In nucleotides, the CDR3 is TGTGCCAGCAGCTTTCCGATCGGGGGGAATGAAAAACTGTTTTTT.

The gene calls are TRBV7-9 and TRBJ1-1; D unclear. This CDR3 contains 14 residues. From germline, CDR1 is SEHNR and CDR2 FQNEAQ (reference sequence). Trimming pared 5 bases from V and 1 base from J, leaving 11 bases between. In DNA form, the CDR3 reads TGTGCCAGCAGCCCAACAACGTCGAACACTGAAGCTTTCTTT. As protein: CASSPTTSNTEAFF.

The rearrangement uses TRBV11-2 and TRBJ2-7, with a weak D call TRBD2 (7 bases). Germline V gives CDR1 SGHAT, CDR2 FQNNGV. V lost 1 base and J 6 bases, leaving 19 bases between the germline ends. The CDR3 contains 16 residues. The CDR3 here is CASSLVSGGDRLEQYF. The DNA for the CDR3 is TGTGCCAGCAGCTTAGTTTCGGGGGGCGACCGTCTCGAGCAGTACTTC.

The rearrangement links TRBV19 to TRBJ1-3, with D unclear. The CDR3 extends over 13 amino acids. With 6 bases removed from V and 0 bases from J, the gap between germline ends came to 6 bases. Germline V gene lookup returns CDR1 LNHDA and CDR2 SQIVND (reference sequence). The CDR3 reads CASRLSSGNTIYF. In DNA, the CDR3 is TGTGCCAGTAGACTGAGCTCTGGAAACACCATATATTTT.

The gene calls are TRBV13 and TRBJ2-7; no definite D call. V shed 5 bases and J shed 0 bases, with 2 bases lying between them. The CDR3 consists of 11 residues. CDR1 and CDR2 (germline): PRHDT, FYEKMQ (reference sequence). The CDR3 DNA reads as TGTGCCAGCAGCAGCTCCTACGAGCAGTACTTC. Translated, it gives CASSSSYEQYF. The complete variable domain, with remaining parts taken from reference TRBV13 and TRBJ2-7, reads AAGVIQSPRHLIKEKRETATLKCYPIPRHDTVYWYQQGPGQDPQFLISFYEKMQSDKGSIPDRFSAQQFSDYHSELNMSSLELGDSALYFCASSSSYEQYFGPGTRLTVT.

The chain is built from TRBV7-2 and TRBJ1-1; 9 positions agree with TRBD1. V dropped 4 bases and J dropped 5; count of bases not matched to a gene: 5. Germline V gives CDR1 SGHTA, CDR2 FQGNSA. CDR3 length: 14 amino acids. This CDR3 reads CASSSQGARTEAFF. The CDR3 nucleotides read TGTGCCAGCAGCTCACAGGGGGCGCGTACTGAAGCTTTCTTT.

V and J are TRBV6-1 and TRBJ1-3; weak D call: TRBD1 (5 bases). Germline-derived CDR1 and CDR2 are MNHNS and SASEGT. CDR3 length: 17 amino acids. The ends were cut back, 0 bases at V and 0 bases at J, with 12 bases in the middle. The CDR3 sequence is CASSEAGSGDSGNTIYF. Written as DNA, the CDR3 is TGTGCCAGCAGTGAAGCGGGATCGGGGGACTCTGGAAACACCATATATTTT.

In this sample, this clone turned up once. The CDR3 DNA sequence: TGTGCCAGTATTCAGGGGCTGGGGGCTGAAGCTTTCTTT. It encodes CASIQGLGAEAFF. This chain links TRBV19 with TRBJ1-1, with D possibly matching TRBD1 (6 bases). The CDR3 is made up of 13 amino acids. V lost 7 bases to trimming and J lost 6 bases, with 15 bases between them. Germline CDR1 and CDR2: LNHDA and SQIVND (reference sequence).

The V and J genes are TRBV2 and TRBJ1-1, with D hard to call. V lost 8 bases to trimming and J lost 5 bases, with 12 bases between them. Germline CDR1 SNHLY, CDR2 FYNNEI. The CDR3 runs to 12 residues. CDR3 DNA sequence: TGTGCCAGCGCTCTTACGGCGACTGAAGCTTTCTTT. Protein product: CASALTATEAFF.

The genes are TRBV30 and TRBJ1-5; D is possibly TRBD1 (6 bases). Germline assignment: CDR1 GTSNPN and CDR2 SVGIG (reference sequence). V lost 2 bases and J lost 6, with 14 bases in between. This CDR3 is built from 14 residues. The CDR3 protein is CAWSLQGRSQPQHF. DNA of the CDR3: TGTGCCTGGAGTCTACAGGGAAGAAGTCAGCCCCAGCATTTT.

Only one count was recorded for this clone. The chain uses TRBV15 and TRBJ2-1; TRBD1 is a possible D gene (6 bases). The V gene lost 2 bases and the J gene lost 4 bases, with 18 bases spanning the gap. Looked up from germline, CDR1 is LNHNV and CDR2 is YYDKDF (reference sequence). The CDR3 contains 17 residues. In DNA, the CDR3 is TGTGCCACCAGCAGATCGCCCACAGGGTTGGGGTACAATGAGCAGTTCTTC. As protein: CATSRSPTGLGYNEQFF. The complete variable domain, with remaining parts taken from reference TRBV15 and TRBJ2-1, reads DAMVIQNPRYQVTQFGKPVTLSCSQTLNHNVMYWYQQKSSQAPKLLFHYYDKDFNNEADTPDNFQSRRPNTSFCFLDIRSPGLGDTAMYLCATSRSPTGLGYNEQFFGPGTRLTVL.

The gene calls are TRBV5-8 and TRBJ2-3; D not certain. V lost 1 base and J 1 base, leaving 13 bases between the germline ends. CDR1 is SGHTS and CDR2 is YDEGEE in the germline V gene. This CDR3 spans 16 amino acids. CDR3 loop: CASSLNKGFGTDTQYF. The CDR3 nucleotides are TGTGCCAGCAGCTTGAACAAAGGGTTTGGCACAGATACGCAGTATTTT.

This rearrangement joins TRBV4-1 to TRBJ1-2, with 11 bases fitting TRBD1. Looked up from germline, CDR1 is MGHRA and CDR2 is YSYEKL. V trimming: 1 base; J trimming: 7 bases; junction bases outside the gene matches: 2. The CDR3 length is 14 residues. CDR3 coding DNA: TGCGCCAGCAGCCAAGGGACAGGGGGCATTGGCTACACCTTC. This sequence encodes CASSQGTGGIGYTF.

CDR3 coding DNA: TGTGCCAGCAGCTCGTCGGGGGATACTGAAGCTTTCTTT. It codes for CASSSSGDTEAFF. The chain uses TRBV11-3 and TRBJ1-1, with a tentative D call TRBD1 (5 bases). V lost 4 bases, J lost 5 bases, and 11 bases lay in between. CDR1 and CDR2 from the germline V gene are SGHNT and YENEEA. CDR3 length: 13 residues.

The chain couples TRBV2 to TRBJ1-1; tentative D call: TRBD1 (6 bases). The CDR3 sequence is 15 residues long. Germline V gene lookup returns CDR1 SNHLY and CDR2 FYNNEI. V was clipped by 4 bases and J by 1 base, with 13 bases between them. The CDR3 DNA reads as TGTGCCAGCAGTGTTTCAGGGGTTTGGAACACTGAAGCTTTCTTT. It encodes CASSVSGVWNTEAFF.

The V gene is TRBV7-6, the J gene TRBJ1-5, with a weak D call TRBD1 (5 bases). In germline, CDR1 is SGHVS, CDR2 FNYEAQ. The length of the CDR3 is 17 residues. V was cut by 4 bases and J by 1 base, with 17 bases left in between. The CDR3: CASSSVGGMGSNQPQHF. The CDR3 region has the DNA TGTGCCAGCAGCTCTGTTGGGGGTATGGGGAGCAATCAGCCCCAGCATTTT.

The chain has TRBV9 and TRBJ1-1; tentatively, D is TRBD1 (6 bases). The CDR3 is 13 amino acids. Trimming shortened V by 4 bases and J by 4 bases, and 11 bases separated the two germline ends. Germline values: CDR1 SGDLS, CDR2 YYNGEE. CDR3 sequence: CASSQGRFTEAFF. Written as DNA, the CDR3 is TGTGCCAGCAGCCAGGGGAGGTTCACTGAAGCTTTCTTT.

This rearrangement joins TRBV27 to TRBJ2-7; no definite D call. The germline V gene encodes CDR1 MNHEY and CDR2 SMNVEV (reference sequence). Trimming took 6 bases from V and 5 from J, leaving 14 bases between them. This CDR3 region has 13 residues. The CDR3 protein is CASSPGLSNEQYF. The CDR3 DNA reads as TGTGCCAGCAGCCCGGGCCTAAGTAACGAGCAGTACTTC.

The chain joins TRBV4-1 to TRBJ1-6; perhaps TRBD1 as D (6 bases). The CDR3 has 14 residues. The germline CDR1 and CDR2 sequences are MGHRA and YSYEKL. V was cut by 5 bases and J by 5 bases, with 10 bases left in between. CDR3 DNA sequence: TGCGCCAGCAGCACCGGACAGCATAATTCACCCCTCCACTTT. Amino acid sequence: CASSTGQHNSPLHF.

The chain couples TRBV7-9 to TRBJ2-6; D is ambiguous. Germline V gives CDR1 SEHNR, CDR2 FQNEAQ (reference sequence). Between the trimmed V and J ends, which lost 0 bases and 3 bases, there was a span of 0 bases. The length of the CDR3 is 13 residues. CDR3 sequence (DNA): TGTGCCAGCAGCTTAGCTGGGGCCAACGTCCTGACTTTC. It specifies CASSLAGANVLTF.

Notes on this clone: Additional DNA sequences in this sample encode the identical CDR3. The chain joins TRBV27 to TRBJ2-1; D remains ambiguous. The CDR3 contains 14 residues. Germline values: CDR1 MNHEY, CDR2 SMNVEV (reference sequence). Trimming stripped 2 bases from V and 4 bases from J, with 9 bases between. The CDR3 region is CASSLAGGYNEQFF. DNA of the CDR3: TGTGCCAGCAGTTTAGCCGGCGGTTACAATGAGCAGTTCTTC.

This sequence joins TRBV9 and TRBJ1-5, with 9 bases identical to TRBD1. J was trimmed by 5 bases and V by 3 bases; bases with no gene match: 6. CDR3 length: 15 amino acids. Germline lookup yields CDR1 SGDLS and CDR2 YYNGEE. CDR3 sequence (DNA): TGTGCCAGCAGCGAGGGACAGGGAGGGCATCAGCCCCAGCATTTT. This codes for CASSEGQGGHQPQHF.

This clone was counted a single time. The chain has TRBV5-1 and TRBJ1-4; the match to TRBD1 covers 8 bases. J gave up 5 bases and V 0 bases, and 0 bases lay outside the gene matches. Germline loops: CDR1 SGHRS, CDR2 YFSETQ. There are 14 residues in the CDR3. The CDR3 sequence is CASSLGTGNEKLFF. Here the CDR3 DNA reads TGCGCCAGCAGCTTGGGGACAGGGAATGAAAAACTGTTTTTT.